This T cell receptor (beta chain) is from a study of CD8 T cells in ankylosing spondylitis. The CDR3 loop spans 15 amino acids. V lost 1 base, J lost 2 bases, and 11 bases lay in between. The germline V gene has CDR1 LNHNV and CDR2 YYDKDF (reference sequence). This clonotype was detected ten times or more. TCRdb re-analysed the 5' RACE reads in MiXCR, keeping a single row per CDR3 protein. Here the sample spans approximately 39,000 distinct CDR3 sequences, 11% being singletons. The sample consisted of synovial fluid, either unsorted or a sorted T cell fraction (not recorded which). The sequence was collected from a male donor with ankylosing spondylitis. The V and J genes are TRBV15 and TRBJ2-5, with TRBD1 as a possible D gene (5 bases). Here the CDR3 reads CATSRVYSGQETQYF. CDR3 bases: TGTGCCACCAGCAGAGTCTATTCAGGGCAAGAGACCCAGTACTTC.